A single sample is the source of the 13 T cell receptor beta chains below, sequenced in a study of cytomegalovirus exposure and HLA in healthy donors. PCR amplification relied on 60 Vbeta primers (plus 13 Jbeta primers). Measured with immunoSEQ multiplex PCR; TCRdb has only the in-frame clones, and not every one. This table holds about 130,000 clones. Sequencing was performed on PBMCs. The receptors here all came from a man aged 35 to 55 in good health and CMV-seronegative.

This chain connects TRBV2 to TRBJ1-2; maybe TRBD1 (6 bases). The V gene's germline CDR1 is SNHLY and CDR2 FYNNEI. The CDR3 sequence is 13 residues long. Trimming cost V 2 bases and J 6 bases, with 10 bases left between them. Here the CDR3 reads CASSEIQGNGYTF. CDR3 nucleotide sequence: TGTGCCAGCAGTGAAATCCAGGGGAATGGCTACACCTTC. The full variable domain, with the rest looked up from reference TRBV2 and TRBJ1-2, is EPEVTQTPSHQVTQMGQEVILRCVPISNHLYFYWYRQILGQKVEFLVSFYNNEISEKSEIFDDQFSVERPDGSNFTLKIRSTKLEDSAMYFCASSEIQGNGYTFGSGTRLTVV.

The chain combines TRBV27 with TRBJ1-6, with 8 bases aligning to TRBD1. The germline CDR1 and CDR2 sequences are MNHEY and SMNVEV (reference sequence). This CDR3 has 16 residues. V gave up 4 bases and J gave up 8 bases; unmatched junction bases: 10. CDR3: CASSSRGQGRDSPLHF. CDR3 coding DNA: TGTGCCAGCAGTTCACGAGGACAGGGTCGGGATTCACCCCTCCACTTT.

This chain uses TRBV7-3 with TRBJ1-1; 7 bases align to TRBD1. CDR3 length: 20 amino acids. CDR1 is SGHTA, CDR2 FQGTGA, per germline. With 2 bases clipped from V and 1 base from J, the junction kept 19 bases outside the gene matches. DNA for the CDR3: TGTGCCAGCAGCTTAGGCCCGGATCACTTGCCAGGGGGAAAGAACACTGAAGCTTTCTTT. Translating gives CASSLGPDHLPGGKNTEAFF.

The genes are TRBV6-6 and TRBJ1-4; D possibly corresponds to TRBD1 (6 bases). This CDR3 has 13 amino acids. Germline CDR1 reads MNHNY; CDR2 reads SVGAGI (reference sequence). V lost 8 bases, J lost 4 bases, and 11 bases lay in between. The CDR3 region is CASDGRGNEKLFF. CDR3 nucleotides: TGTGCCAGCGACGGCAGGGGTAATGAAAAACTGTTTTTT.

V is TRBV9 and J is TRBJ2-7; tentatively, D is TRBD1 (5 bases). Per germline, CDR1 SGDLS and CDR2 YYNGEE. The CDR3 spans 14 residues. The ends were cut back, 0 bases at V and 3 bases at J, with 10 bases in the middle. This chain's CDR3 is CASSVGSQDYEQYF. For the CDR3, the DNA is TGTGCCAGCAGCGTAGGATCACAGGACTACGAGCAGTACTTC.

The chain is built from TRBV4-3 and TRBJ2-1, with D perhaps TRBD2 (5 bases). CDR3 length: 14 residues. The germline V gene encodes CDR1 LGHNA and CDR2 YSLEER. V lost 1 base, J lost 3 bases, and 7 bases lay in between. The DNA of the CDR3 is TGCGCCAGCAGCCAAGGACTACTCTACAATGAGCAGTTCTTC. This sequence encodes CASSQGLLYNEQFF.

The chain joins TRBV6-1 to TRBJ1-1; 9 bases are shared with TRBD1. The CDR3 has 14 residues. Germline trimming cut 6 bases from V and 2 bases from J; bases unmatched to any gene: 4. Germline loops: CDR1 MNHNS, CDR2 SASEGT. CDR3 amino acids: CASSRTGDNTEAFF. The CDR3 region has the DNA TGTGCCAGCAGCCGGACAGGGGATAACACTGAAGCTTTCTTT.

The chain has TRBV27 and TRBJ1-2, with a tentative D call TRBD1 (6 bases). The germline gives CDR1 MNHEY, CDR2 SMNVEV (reference sequence). The CDR3 contains 14 residues. The ends were cut back, 0 bases at V and 7 bases at J, with 12 bases in the middle. Here the CDR3 reads CASSLSGGAGGYTF. CDR3 coding DNA: TGTGCCAGCAGTTTATCGGGGGGGGCAGGTGGCTACACCTTC.

The chain carries TRBV13 and TRBJ2-7; no clear D. There are 14 residues in the CDR3. Germline-derived CDR1 and CDR2 are PRHDT and FYEKMQ (reference sequence). Deletions cut 0 bases from V and 7 bases from J, with 13 bases between. The CDR3 protein is CASSLGLQVGEQYF. The CDR3 DNA reads TGTGCCAGCAGCTTAGGCCTTCAGGTTGGTGAGCAGTACTTC.

The chain uses TRBV7-2 and TRBJ2-7; unclear D gene. The germline V and J ends were trimmed by 3 bases and 0 bases, with 9 bases remaining between them. This CDR3 region has 14 residues. CDR1 SGHTA and CDR2 FQGNSA come from the germline V gene. In DNA form, the CDR3 reads TGTGCCAGCAGCTTTGAGGCAAGCTCCTACGAGCAGTACTTC. This sequence encodes CASSFEASSYEQYF.

J is TRBJ1-1 and V is TRBV19; D uncertain. CDR3 length: 15 residues. Trimming took off 3 bases at V and 6 bases at J, with 17 bases between the two ends. Germline V gene lookup returns CDR1 LNHDA and CDR2 SQIVND (reference sequence). The CDR3 nucleotides are TGTGCCAGTAGTATCGCCGGCGGGGTTAGCTCTGAAGCTTTCTTT. It specifies CASSIAGGVSSEAFF.

As regards this clone: One end of the junction does not line up with germline, which may come from a read error. The sample has other DNA sequences that encode this CDR3 too. The CDR3 bases are TGTGCCAGCAGCCGGACTAGCGGGAGATGGTACGAGCAGTATTTC. Residues: CASSRTSGRWYEQYF. This chain connects TRBV7-8 to TRBJ2-7, with 13 bases that match TRBD2. The CDR3 is 15 amino acids. Germline lookup yields CDR1 SGHVS and CDR2 FQNEAQ.

CDR3 sequence reads: CASSREGTGAYEQYF. Written as DNA, the CDR3 is TGTGCCAGCTCTAGGGAGGGGACAGGGGCCTACGAGCAGTACTTC. V is TRBV5-5 and J is TRBJ2-7, with 10 bases that match TRBD1. The CDR3 contains 15 residues. Trimming cost V 7 bases and J 2 bases; bases outside gene matches: 9. Germline V lookup: CDR1 SGHKS, CDR2 YYEKEE (reference sequence).